The 15 T cell receptor beta chains reported below all come from one sample, sequenced in a study of HIV-infected patients and healthy controls. About 500 ng RNA was reverse transcribed with alpha and beta constant-region primers. Separate chain-specific third strand synthesis with multiplexing indices produced the alpha and beta libraries. Using its own MiXCR run on the 5' RACE reads, TCRdb lists one record per CDR3 protein. The sample yields about 6,600 distinct CDR3 sequences, over 7.5% seen once. Follow-up blood was drawn about 14 weeks, roughly three months, after antiretroviral therapy began. Whole blood was used without fractionation, so all unsorted peripheral T cells were included. The sample here was blood, taken during antiretroviral therapy. The receptors shown here come from an adult with HIV infection.

This clonotype counts as medium-sized. This chain connects TRBV30 to TRBJ1-6, with TRBD1 as a possible D gene (5 bases). V gave up 4 bases and J gave up 5 bases, with 12 bases separating them. This CDR3 has 14 amino acids. CDR1 and CDR2 (germline): GTSNPN, SVGIG (reference sequence). In DNA, the CDR3 is TGTGCCTGGAATCTGGGACTACATAATTCACCCCTCCACTTT. Amino acid sequence: CAWNLGLHNSPLHF.

This clonotype is medium-sized by share. This chain links TRBV12-3 or TRBV12-4 with TRBJ2-3; 12 bases are shared with TRBD2. Germline trimming cut 0 bases from V and 5 bases from J; bases unmatched to any gene: 6. The CDR3 is made up of 17 amino acids. The CDR3 DNA is TGTGCCAGCAGTTTAGCGAAACCTAGCGGGGGGGTAGATACGCAGTATTTT. Its protein product is CASSLAKPSGGVDTQYF.

This clonotype was counted at least ten times. The chain couples TRBV12-3 or TRBV12-4 to TRBJ2-7, with a weak D call TRBD1 (6 bases). The CDR3 runs to 14 residues. V lost 5 bases and J 2 bases, leaving 13 bases between the germline ends. The CDR3, as DNA: TGTGCCAGCAGTACCGGGACACAAACCTACGAGCAGTACTTC. Protein product: CASSTGTQTYEQYF.

This clonotype showed up many times. The CDR3 protein is CASSYQMTPSYEQYF. The CDR3 DNA reads as TGTGCCAGCAGTTATCAGATGACACCCTCCTACGAGCAGTACTTC. The chain recombines TRBV6-2 or TRBV6-3 with TRBJ2-7; D is ambiguous. Per the germline V gene, CDR1 is MNHEY and CDR2 is SVGEGT. CDR3 length: 15 amino acids. Trimming left V 3 bases short and J 0 bases short, with 12 bases between.

In its sample, this clonotype was seen a few times. The chain recombines TRBV2 with TRBJ1-5, with D possibly being TRBD1 (5 bases). Germline CDR1 SNHLY, CDR2 FYNNEI. The CDR3 is made up of 14 amino acids. With 2 bases removed from V and 1 base from J, the gap between germline ends came to 6 bases. CDR3 DNA: TGTGCCAGCAGTGAATGGGACAGCAATCAGCCCCAGCATTTT. Protein sequence: CASSEWDSNQPQHF.

This clonotype is deemed large. This sequence joins TRBV9 and TRBJ2-7; TRBD1 matches 7 bases. After removal of 4 bases from V and 5 bases from J, the junction contained 9 bases not matched to a gene. This CDR3 has 14 residues. Germline assignment: CDR1 SGDLS and CDR2 YYNGEE. The CDR3 protein is CASSSRGRVNEQYF. CDR3 bases: TGTGCCAGCAGCTCGAGGGGGCGGGTGAACGAGCAGTACTTC.

By share, this clonotype ranks as medium-sized. J is TRBJ2-5 and V is TRBV7-2, with D perhaps matching TRBD1 (7 bases). CDR1 is SGHTA and CDR2 is FQGNSA in the germline V gene. Between the trimmed V and J ends, which lost 1 base and 2 bases, there was a span of 17 bases. The CDR3 covers 17 residues. The CDR3 region has the DNA TGTGCCAGCAGCTTAGGGGCAGGGGGGAGCGGGCAAGAGACCCAGTACTTC. Its translation is CASSLGAGGSGQETQYF.

This clonotype showed up many times. This sequence joins TRBV6-2 or TRBV6-3 and TRBJ1-1, with 10 bases matching TRBD1. V lost 2 bases and J lost 0; bases outside the gene matches: 12. Germline V gene data show CDR1 as MNHEY and CDR2 as SVGEGT. CDR3 length equals 19 residues. The DNA of the CDR3 is TGTGCCAGCAGTTACCCGCTTATGGACAGGGGGGAAATGAACACTGAAGCTTTCTTT. This translates into CASSYPLMDRGEMNTEAFF.

By sample fraction, this clonotype is medium-sized (0.01 to 0.1%). This chain connects TRBV9 to TRBJ1-1, with 7 positions matching TRBD1. The CDR3 runs to 12 residues. Trimming removed 4 bases from V and 7 bases from J; junction bases left unmatched: 4. Germline CDR1 SGDLS, CDR2 YYNGEE. CDR3 protein: CASSPGTVEAFF. The DNA for the CDR3 is TGTGCCAGCAGCCCGGGGACAGTTGAAGCTTTCTTT.

V gene TRBV12-3 or TRBV12-4 combines with J gene TRBJ1-2, with TRBD1 matching over 7 bases. With V trimmed by 4 bases and J by 4 bases, 6 bases remained unmatched. The CDR3 is made up of 14 amino acids. In nucleotides, the CDR3 is TGTGCCAGCAGTTGGGACAGCCAATTCTATGGCTACACCTTC. It codes for CASSWDSQFYGYTF.

In its sample, this clonotype was seen many times. V and J are TRBV28 and TRBJ2-1; no clear D gene. The CDR3 sequence is 21 residues long. The germline gives CDR1 MDHEN, CDR2 SYDVKM. With 3 bases removed from V and 0 bases from J, the gap between germline ends came to 27 bases. CDR3 loop: CASSFWWHNVGGHDSYNEQFF. CDR3 sequence (DNA): TGTGCCAGCAGTTTTTGGTGGCATAATGTGGGTGGTCATGACTCCTACAATGAGCAGTTCTTC. Supplemented by reference TRBV28 and TRBJ2-1, the full variable domain reads DVKVTQSSRYLVKRTGEKVFLECVQDMDHENMFWYRQDPGLGLRLIYFSYDVKMKEKGDIPEGYSVSREKKERFSLILESASTNQTSMYLCASSFWWHNVGGHDSYNEQFFGPGTRLTVL.

The J gene is TRBJ2-1, the V gene TRBV20-1; 7 bases map to TRBD2. J was trimmed by 4 bases and V by 1 base; bases with no gene match: 13. Germline V lookup: CDR1 DFQATT, CDR2 SNEGSKA (reference sequence). The CDR3 runs 17 residues. The CDR3 DNA sequence: TGCAGTGCTAGAGTCTCCCGAGGTCTAGCGGATTACAATGAGCAGTTCTTC. Protein product: CSARVSRGLADYNEQFF.

This clonotype was recorded many times. The chain couples TRBV6-6 to TRBJ2-3; 9 bases align to TRBD2. Germline CDR1 MNHNY, CDR2 SVGAGI (reference sequence). This CDR3 contains 18 residues. V lost 0 bases and J lost 2; bases outside the gene matches: 9. DNA of the CDR3: TGTGCCAGCAGTTACTCAGCGGGGGGCCTACTTAACACAGATACGCAGTATTTT. Its translation is CASSYSAGGLLNTDTQYF.

This clonotype was seen many times. The V gene is TRBV27, the J gene TRBJ1-5, with TRBD1 as a possible D gene (5 bases). Trimming removed 6 bases from V and 3 bases from J, with 12 bases in between. Germline values: CDR1 MNHEY, CDR2 SMNVEV (reference sequence). The CDR3 runs to 14 residues. The CDR3 region is CASRGLENNQPQHF. The CDR3 DNA reads TGTGCCAGCAGGGGACTGGAAAACAATCAGCCCCAGCATTTT.

V is TRBV30 and J is TRBJ1-2; possible D gene TRBD1, 6 bases. This CDR3 has 12 residues. Germline CDR1 is GTSNPN and CDR2 is SVGIG (reference sequence). Trimming cost V 3 bases and J 5 bases, with 10 bases left between them. CDR3 residues: CAWSEQGYGYTF. The CDR3 DNA follows: TGTGCCTGGAGCGAACAGGGATATGGCTACACCTTC.